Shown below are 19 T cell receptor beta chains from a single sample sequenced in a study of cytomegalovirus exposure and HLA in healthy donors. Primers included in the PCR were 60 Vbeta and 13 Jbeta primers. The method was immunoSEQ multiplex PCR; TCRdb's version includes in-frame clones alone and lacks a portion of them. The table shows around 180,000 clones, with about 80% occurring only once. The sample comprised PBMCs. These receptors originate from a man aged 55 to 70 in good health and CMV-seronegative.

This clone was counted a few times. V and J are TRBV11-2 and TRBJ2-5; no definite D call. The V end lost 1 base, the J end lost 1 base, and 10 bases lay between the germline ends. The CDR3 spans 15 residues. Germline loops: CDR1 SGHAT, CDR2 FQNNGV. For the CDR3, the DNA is TGTGCCAGCAGCTTAGGACCACAGATCCAAGAGACCCAGTACTTC. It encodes CASSLGPQIQETQYF. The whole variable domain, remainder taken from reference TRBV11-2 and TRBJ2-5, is EAGVAQSPRYKIIEKRQSVAFWCNPISGHATLYWYQQILGQGPKLLIQFQNNGVVDDSQLPKDRFSAERLKGVDSTLKIQPAKLEDSAVYLCASSLGPQIQETQYFGPGTRLLVL.

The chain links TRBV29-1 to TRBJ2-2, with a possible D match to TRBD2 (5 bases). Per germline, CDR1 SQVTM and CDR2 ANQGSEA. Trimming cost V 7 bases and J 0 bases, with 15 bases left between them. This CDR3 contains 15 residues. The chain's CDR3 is CSARSGSSNTGELFF. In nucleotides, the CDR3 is TGCAGCGCCAGAAGTGGGAGTTCGAACACCGGGGAGCTGTTTTTT.

The CDR3 spells CASSSQGLSYEQYF. The CDR3 DNA follows: TGTGCCAGCAGTTCACAGGGGCTCTCCTACGAGCAGTACTTC. This sequence joins TRBV7-8 and TRBJ2-7; 7 bases are shared with TRBD1. The CDR3 runs to 14 residues. CDR1 and CDR2 (germline): SGHVS, FQNEAQ. V lost 6 bases to trimming and J lost 0 bases; unmatched junction nucleotides: 5.

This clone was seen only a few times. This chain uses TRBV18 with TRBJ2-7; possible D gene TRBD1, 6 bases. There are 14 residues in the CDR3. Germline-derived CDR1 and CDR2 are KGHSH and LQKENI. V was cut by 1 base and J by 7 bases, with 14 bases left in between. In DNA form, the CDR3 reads TGTGCCAGCTCACCACTTCCGGGACAAGGAGAGCAGTACTTC. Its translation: CASSPLPGQGEQYF.

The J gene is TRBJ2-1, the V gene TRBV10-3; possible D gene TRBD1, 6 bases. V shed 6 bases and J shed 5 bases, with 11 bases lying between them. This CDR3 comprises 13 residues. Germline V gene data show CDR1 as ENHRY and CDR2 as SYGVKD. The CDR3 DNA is TGTGCCATCAGCTACAGGGTTCACAATGAGCAGTTCTTC. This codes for CAISYRVHNEQFF.

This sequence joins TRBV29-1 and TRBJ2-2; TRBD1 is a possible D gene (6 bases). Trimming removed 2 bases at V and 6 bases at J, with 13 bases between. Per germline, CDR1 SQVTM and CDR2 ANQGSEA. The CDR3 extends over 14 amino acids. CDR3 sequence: CSVERTGSPGELFF. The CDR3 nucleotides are TGCAGCGTTGAAAGAACAGGGTCCCCCGGGGAGCTGTTTTTT.

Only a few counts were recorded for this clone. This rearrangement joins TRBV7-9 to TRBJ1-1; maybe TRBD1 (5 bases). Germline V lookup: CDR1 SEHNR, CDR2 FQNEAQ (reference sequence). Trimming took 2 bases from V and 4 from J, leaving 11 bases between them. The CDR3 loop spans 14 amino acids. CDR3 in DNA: TGTGCCAGCAGCTTAACTGGGCAGGGCACTGAAGCTTTCTTT. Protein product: CASSLTGQGTEAFF.

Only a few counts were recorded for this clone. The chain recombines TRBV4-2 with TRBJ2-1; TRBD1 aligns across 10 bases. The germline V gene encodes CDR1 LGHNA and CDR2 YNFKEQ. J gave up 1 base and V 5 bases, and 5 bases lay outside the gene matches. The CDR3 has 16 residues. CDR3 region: CASSTRGQGSYNEQFF. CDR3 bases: TGTGCCAGCAGCACCCGGGGACAGGGGTCCTACAATGAGCAGTTCTTC.

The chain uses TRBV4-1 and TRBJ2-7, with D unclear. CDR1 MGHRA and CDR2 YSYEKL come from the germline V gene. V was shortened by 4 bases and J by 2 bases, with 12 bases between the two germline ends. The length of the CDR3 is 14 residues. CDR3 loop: CASSPGRVPYEQYF. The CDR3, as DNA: TGCGCCAGCAGCCCAGGTCGCGTTCCCTACGAGCAGTACTTC.

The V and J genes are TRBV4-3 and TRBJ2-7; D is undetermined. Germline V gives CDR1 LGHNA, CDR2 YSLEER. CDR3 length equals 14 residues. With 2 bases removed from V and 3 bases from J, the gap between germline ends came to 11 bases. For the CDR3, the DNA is TGCGCCAGCAGCCAATCCACCGCGGTCTACGAGCAGTACTTC. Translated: CASSQSTAVYEQYF.

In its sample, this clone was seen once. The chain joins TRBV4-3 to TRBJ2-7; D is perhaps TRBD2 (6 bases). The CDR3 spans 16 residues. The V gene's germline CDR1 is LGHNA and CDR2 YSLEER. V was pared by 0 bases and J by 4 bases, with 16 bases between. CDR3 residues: CASSQDTGGVPYEQYF. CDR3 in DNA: TGCGCCAGCAGCCAAGATACCGGAGGGGTCCCGTACGAGCAGTACTTC.

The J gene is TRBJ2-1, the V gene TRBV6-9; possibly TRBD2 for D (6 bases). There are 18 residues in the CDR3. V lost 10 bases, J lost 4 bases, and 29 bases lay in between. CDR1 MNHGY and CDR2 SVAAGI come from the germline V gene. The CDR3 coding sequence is TGTGCCACCCGGCGGGGCAGGGAACGCATGTCCCCATACAATGAGCAGTTCTTC. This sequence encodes CATRRGRERMSPYNEQFF.

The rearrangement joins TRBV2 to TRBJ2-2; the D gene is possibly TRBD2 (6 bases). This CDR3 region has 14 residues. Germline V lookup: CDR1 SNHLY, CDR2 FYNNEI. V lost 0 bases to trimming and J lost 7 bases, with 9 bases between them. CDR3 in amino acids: CASSEAGRSGELFF. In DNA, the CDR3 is TGTGCCAGCAGTGAAGCAGGGAGGAGCGGGGAGCTGTTTTTT.

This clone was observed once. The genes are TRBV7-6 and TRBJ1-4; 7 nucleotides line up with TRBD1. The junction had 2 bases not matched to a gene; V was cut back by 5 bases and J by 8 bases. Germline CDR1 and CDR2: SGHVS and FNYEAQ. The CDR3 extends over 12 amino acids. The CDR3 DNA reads TGTGCCAGCAGCCCCAGGGGGGAAAAACTGTTTTTT. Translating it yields CASSPRGEKLFF.

The CDR3 spells CASSLYARRAGGAGELFF. The CDR3, as DNA: TGTGCCAGCAGCTTATACGCCAGACGAGCGGGAGGGGCCGGGGAGCTGTTTTTT. The genes are TRBV7-8 and TRBJ2-2, with 10 bases fitting TRBD2. This CDR3 is 18 amino acids long. Trimming cost V 2 bases and J 6 bases; bases outside gene matches: 12. Germline CDR1 and CDR2: SGHVS and FQNEAQ.

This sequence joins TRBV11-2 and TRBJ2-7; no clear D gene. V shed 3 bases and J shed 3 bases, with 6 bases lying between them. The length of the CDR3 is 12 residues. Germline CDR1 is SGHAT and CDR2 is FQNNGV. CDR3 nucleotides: TGTGCCAGCAGCTTCAACAACTACGAGCAGTACTTC. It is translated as CASSFNNYEQYF.

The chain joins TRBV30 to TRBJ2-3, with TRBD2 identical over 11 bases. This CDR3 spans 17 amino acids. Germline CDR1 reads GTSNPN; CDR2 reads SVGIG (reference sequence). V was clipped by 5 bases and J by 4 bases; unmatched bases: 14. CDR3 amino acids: CAWGRGASGRKADTQYF. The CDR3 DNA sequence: TGTGCCTGGGGGCGTGGGGCTAGCGGGAGGAAAGCAGATACGCAGTATTTT.

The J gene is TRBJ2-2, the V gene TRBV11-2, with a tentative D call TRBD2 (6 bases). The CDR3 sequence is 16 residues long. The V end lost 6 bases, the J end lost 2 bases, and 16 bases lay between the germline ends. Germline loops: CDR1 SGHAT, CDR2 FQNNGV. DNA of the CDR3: TGTGCCAGCAGACGTAGCGGATCTATCAACACCGGGGAGCTGTTTTTT. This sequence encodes CASRRSGSINTGELFF.

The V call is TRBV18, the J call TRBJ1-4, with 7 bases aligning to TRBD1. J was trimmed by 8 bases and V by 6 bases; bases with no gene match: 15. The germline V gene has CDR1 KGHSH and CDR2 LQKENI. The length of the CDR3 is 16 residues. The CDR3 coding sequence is TGTGCCAGCTCTCCTAATCCCGACAGGGTAGGGGAAAAACTGTTTTTT. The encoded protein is CASSPNPDRVGEKLFF.